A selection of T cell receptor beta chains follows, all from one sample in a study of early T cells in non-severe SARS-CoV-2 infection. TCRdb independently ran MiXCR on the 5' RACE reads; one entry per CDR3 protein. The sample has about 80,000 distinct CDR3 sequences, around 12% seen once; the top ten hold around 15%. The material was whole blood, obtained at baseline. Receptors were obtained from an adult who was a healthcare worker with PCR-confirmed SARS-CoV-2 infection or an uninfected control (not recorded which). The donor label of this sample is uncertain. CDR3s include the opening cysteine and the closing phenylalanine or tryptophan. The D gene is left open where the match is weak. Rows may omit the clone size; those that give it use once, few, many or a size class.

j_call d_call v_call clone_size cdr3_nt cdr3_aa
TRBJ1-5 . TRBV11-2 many TGTGCCAGCAGCTTTCCCGGGGTGGGCAATCAGCCCCAGCATTTT CASSFPGVGNQPQHF
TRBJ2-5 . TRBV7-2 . TGTGCCAGCACCATAGGCTATGGGGAGACCCAGTACTTC CASTIGYGETQYF
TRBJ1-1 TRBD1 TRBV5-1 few TGCGCCAGCAGCTCTACAGGGGGCCCCATGAACACTGAAGCTTTCTTT CASSSTGGPMNTEAFF
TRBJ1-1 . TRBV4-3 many TGCGCCAGCAGCCAAGATGGGGGCTCAGAAGCTTTCTTT CASSQDGGSEAFF
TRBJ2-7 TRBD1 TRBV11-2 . TGTGCCAGCAGCTTAGGACAGGGTGGCGAGCAGTACTTC CASSLGQGGEQYF
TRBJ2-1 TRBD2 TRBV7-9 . TGTGCCAGCAGCTTCTTCGGGACTAGCGGTTACAATGAGCAGTTCTTC CASSFFGTSGYNEQFF
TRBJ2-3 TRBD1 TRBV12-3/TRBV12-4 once TGTGCCAGCAGCTTATCACAGGGGCGCACAGATACGCAGTATTTT CASSLSQGRTDTQYF
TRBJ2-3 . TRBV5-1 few TGCGCCAGCAGCTTCCGGACACAAAGCACAGATACGCAGTATTTT CASSFRTQSTDTQYF
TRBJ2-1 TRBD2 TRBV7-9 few TGTGCCAGCAGCTTTTTAAGCGGGGGATACAATGAGCAGTTCTTC CASSFLSGGYNEQFF
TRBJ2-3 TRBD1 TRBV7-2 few TGTGCCAGCAGCCAACAGGGGGCGGTGGGCACAGATACGCAGTATTTT CASSQQGAVGTDTQYF
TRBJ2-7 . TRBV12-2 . TGTGCAAGTCGCTTACCGAGGGTTTCCTACGAGCAGTACTTC CASRLPRVSYEQYF
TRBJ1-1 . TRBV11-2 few TGTGCCAGCAGCCAGCGAGTGAACACTGAAGCTTTCTTT CASSQRVNTEAFF
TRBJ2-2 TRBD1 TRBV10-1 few TGCGCCAGCAGCCGGGACAGGCAAGCGAACACCGGGGAGCTGTTTTTT CASSRDRQANTGELFF
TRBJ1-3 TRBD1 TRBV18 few TGTGCCAGCTCACCACGGGACAGCCACTCTGGAAACACCATATATTTT CASSPRDSHSGNTIYF
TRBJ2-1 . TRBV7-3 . TGTGCCAGCAGCCACGGGGTAGCGGACGGCGCGGATGAGCAGTTCTTC CASSHGVADGADEQFF
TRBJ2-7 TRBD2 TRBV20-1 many TGCAGTGCAGGACTAGCGGACATGCCCTTATTGGAGCAGTACTTC CSAGLADMPLLEQYF
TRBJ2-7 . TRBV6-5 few TGTGCCAGCAGTCCCGGGAACCGCTACGAGCAGTACTTC CASSPGNRYEQYF